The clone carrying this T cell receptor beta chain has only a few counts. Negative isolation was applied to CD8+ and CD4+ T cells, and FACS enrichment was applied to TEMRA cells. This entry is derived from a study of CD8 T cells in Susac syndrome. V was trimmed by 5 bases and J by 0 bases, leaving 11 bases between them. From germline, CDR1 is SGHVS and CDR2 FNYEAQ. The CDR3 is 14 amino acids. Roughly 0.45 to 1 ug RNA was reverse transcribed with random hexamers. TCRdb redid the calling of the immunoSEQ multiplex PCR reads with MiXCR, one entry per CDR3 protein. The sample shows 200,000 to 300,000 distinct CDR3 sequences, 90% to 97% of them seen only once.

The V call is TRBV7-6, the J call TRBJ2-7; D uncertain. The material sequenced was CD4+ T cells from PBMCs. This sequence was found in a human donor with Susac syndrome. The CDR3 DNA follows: TGTGCCAGCAGCCCGGGTGGGGTCTCCTACGAGCAGTACTTC. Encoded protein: CASSPGGVSYEQYF. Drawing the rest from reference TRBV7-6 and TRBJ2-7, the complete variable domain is GAGVSQSPRYKVTKRGQDVALRCDPISGHVSLYWYRQALGQGPEFLTYFNYEAQQDKSGLPNDRFSAERPEGSISTLTIQRTEQRDSAMYRCASSPGGVSYEQYFGPGTRLTVT.